This T cell receptor beta chain is drawn from a study of cytotoxic CD8 clonotypes in ibrutinib-treated CLL. Study conclusions and caveats: The clonality rise at ibrutinib response reflected private clonotype expansion. Exceeding age-matched healthy donors, baseline clonality also tracked the counts of circulating CD8+ T cells.

Generated by immunoSEQ multiplex PCR, the TCRdb table keeps only in-frame clones and is missing some. The table has about 160,000 clones, 70% to 85% seen once; the top ten hold around 2%. Note on this clone: Its target is not known.

The trim removed 4 bases at V and 1 base at J, leaving 6 bases unmatched. Germline-derived CDR1 and CDR2 are SGHRS and YFSETQ. The CDR3 loop spans 16 amino acids. The chain employs TRBV5-1 and TRBJ2-3, with TRBD2 identical over 10 bases. This TCR derives from a human donor with chronic lymphocytic leukemia. Sequenced here: PBMCs, sampled after 12 months of ibrutinib treatment. This CDR3 is CASSRVSGGRTDTQYF. The DNA of the CDR3 is TGCGCCAGCAGCCGGGTTAGCGGGGGGCGCACAGATACGCAGTATTTT.